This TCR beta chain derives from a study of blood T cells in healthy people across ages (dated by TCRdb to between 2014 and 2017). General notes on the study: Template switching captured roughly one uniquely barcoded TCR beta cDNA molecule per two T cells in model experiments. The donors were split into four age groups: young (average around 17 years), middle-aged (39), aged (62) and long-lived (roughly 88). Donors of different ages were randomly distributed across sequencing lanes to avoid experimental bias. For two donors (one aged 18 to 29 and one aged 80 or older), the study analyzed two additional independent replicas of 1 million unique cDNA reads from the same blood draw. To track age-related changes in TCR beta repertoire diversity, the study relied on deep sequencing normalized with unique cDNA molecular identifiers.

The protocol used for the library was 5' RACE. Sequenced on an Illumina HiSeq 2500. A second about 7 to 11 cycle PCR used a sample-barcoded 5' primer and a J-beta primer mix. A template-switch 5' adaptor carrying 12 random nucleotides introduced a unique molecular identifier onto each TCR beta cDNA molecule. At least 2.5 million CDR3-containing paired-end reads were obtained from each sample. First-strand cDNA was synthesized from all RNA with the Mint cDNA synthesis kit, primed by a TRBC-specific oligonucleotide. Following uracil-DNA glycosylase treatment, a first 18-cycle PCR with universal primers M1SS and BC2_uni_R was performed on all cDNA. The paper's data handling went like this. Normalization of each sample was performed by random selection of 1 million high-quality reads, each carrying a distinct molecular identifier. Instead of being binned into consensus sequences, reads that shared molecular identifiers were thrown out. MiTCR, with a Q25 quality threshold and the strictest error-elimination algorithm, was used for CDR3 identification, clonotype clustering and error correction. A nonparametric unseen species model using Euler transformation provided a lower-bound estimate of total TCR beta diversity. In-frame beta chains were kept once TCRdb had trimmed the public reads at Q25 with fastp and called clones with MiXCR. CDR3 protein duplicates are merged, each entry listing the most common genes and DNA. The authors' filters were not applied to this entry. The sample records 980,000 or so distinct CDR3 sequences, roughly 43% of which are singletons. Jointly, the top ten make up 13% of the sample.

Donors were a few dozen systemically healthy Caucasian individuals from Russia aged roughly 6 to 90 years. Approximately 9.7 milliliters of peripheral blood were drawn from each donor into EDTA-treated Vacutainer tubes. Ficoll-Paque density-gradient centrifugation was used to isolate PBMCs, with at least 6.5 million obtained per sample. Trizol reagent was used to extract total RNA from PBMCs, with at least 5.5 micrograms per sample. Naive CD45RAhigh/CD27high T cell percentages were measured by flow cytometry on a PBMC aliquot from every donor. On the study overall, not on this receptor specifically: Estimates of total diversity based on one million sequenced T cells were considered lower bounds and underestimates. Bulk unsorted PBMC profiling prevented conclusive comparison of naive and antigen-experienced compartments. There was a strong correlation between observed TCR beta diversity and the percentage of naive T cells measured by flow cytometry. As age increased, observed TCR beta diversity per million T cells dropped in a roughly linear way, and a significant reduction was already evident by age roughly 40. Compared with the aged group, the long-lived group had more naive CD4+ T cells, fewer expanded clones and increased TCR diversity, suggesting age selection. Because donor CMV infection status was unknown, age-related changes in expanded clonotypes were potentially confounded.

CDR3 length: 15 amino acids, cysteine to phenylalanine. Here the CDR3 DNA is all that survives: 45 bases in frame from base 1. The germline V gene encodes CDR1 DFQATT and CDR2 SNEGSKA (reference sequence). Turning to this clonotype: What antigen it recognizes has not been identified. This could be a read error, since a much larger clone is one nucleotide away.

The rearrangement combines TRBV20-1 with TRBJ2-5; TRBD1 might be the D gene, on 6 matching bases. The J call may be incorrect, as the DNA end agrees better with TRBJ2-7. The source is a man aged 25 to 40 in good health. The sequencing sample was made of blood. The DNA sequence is TGCAGTGCTAGAGATATAGCGACAGGAATATACGAGCAGTACTTC. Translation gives CSARDIATGIYEQYF.